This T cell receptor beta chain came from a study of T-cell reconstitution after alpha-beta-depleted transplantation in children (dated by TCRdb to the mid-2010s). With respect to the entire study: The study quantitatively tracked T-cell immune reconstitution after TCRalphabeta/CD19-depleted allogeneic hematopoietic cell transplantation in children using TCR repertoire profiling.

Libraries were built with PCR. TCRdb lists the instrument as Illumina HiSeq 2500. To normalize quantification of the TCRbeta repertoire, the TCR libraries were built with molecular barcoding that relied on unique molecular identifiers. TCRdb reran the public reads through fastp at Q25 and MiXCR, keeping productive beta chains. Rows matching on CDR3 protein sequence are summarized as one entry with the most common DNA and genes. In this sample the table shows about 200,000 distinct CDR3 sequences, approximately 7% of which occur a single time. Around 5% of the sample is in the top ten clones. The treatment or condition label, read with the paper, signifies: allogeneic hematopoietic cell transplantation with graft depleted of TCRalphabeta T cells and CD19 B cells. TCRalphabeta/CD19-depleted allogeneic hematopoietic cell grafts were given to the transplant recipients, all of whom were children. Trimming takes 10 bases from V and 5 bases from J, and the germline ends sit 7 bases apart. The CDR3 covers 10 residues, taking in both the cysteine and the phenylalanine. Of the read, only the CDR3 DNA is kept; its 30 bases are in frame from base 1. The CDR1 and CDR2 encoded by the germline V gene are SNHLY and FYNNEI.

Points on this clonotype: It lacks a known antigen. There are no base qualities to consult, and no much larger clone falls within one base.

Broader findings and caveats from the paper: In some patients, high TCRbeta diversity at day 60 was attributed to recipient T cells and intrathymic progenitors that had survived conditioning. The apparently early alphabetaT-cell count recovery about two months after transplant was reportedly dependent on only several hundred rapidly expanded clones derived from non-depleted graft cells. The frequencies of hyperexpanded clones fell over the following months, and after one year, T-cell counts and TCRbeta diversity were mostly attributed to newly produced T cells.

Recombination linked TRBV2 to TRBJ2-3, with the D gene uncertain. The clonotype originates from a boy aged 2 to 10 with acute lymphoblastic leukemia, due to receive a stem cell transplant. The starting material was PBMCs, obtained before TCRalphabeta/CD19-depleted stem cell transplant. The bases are TGTGCCACACTTGAAGATACGCAGTATTTT. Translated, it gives CATLEDTQYF.